A selection of T cell receptor beta chains follows, all from one sample in a study of blood T cell repertoires in COVID-19. Some clones are missing from TCRdb's copy, which holds only in-frame ones; the method was immunoSEQ multiplex PCR. The sample includes about 170,000 clones, more than 75% of them seen just once. Sequenced material: peripheral blood. The receptors here all came from a young man with active or convalescent COVID-19. The CDR3 runs from the conserved cysteine through the conserved F or W. The D gene is left open where the match is weak. Expanded clones are given a class, and other clones once, few, many or no size at all.

d_call,j_call,v_call,clone_size,cdr3_aa,cdr3_nt
-,TRBJ2-1,TRBV13,-,CASSVPQVGDEQFF,TGTGCCAGCAGCGTACCCCAAGTGGGCGATGAGCAGTTCTTC
-,TRBJ2-4,TRBV5-6,-,CASSLVPARAKNIQYF,TGTGCCAGCAGCCTGGTGCCGGCGAGGGCCAAAAACATTCAGTACTTC
TRBD1,TRBJ1-4,TRBV28,-,CASSRPGTVLGNEKLFF,TGTGCCAGCAGCCGACCCGGGACAGTCCTGGGAAATGAAAAACTGTTTTTT
-,TRBJ1-1,TRBV10-3,-,CAIRRKAEMNTEAFF,TGTGCCATCAGGAGGAAGGCGGAGATGAACACTGAAGCTTTCTTT
TRBD1,TRBJ1-2,TRBV6-1,few,CASSEDRATYGYTF,TGTGCCAGCAGTGAGGACAGGGCAACCTATGGCTACACCTTC
TRBD1,TRBJ1-5,TRBV29-1,-,CSVTTGRNQPQHF,TGCAGCGTTACGACAGGGAGGAATCAGCCCCAGCATTTT
-,TRBJ1-1,TRBV12-3/TRBV12-4,-,CASRTGRAEAFF,TGTGCCAGCCGAACGGGGAGGGCTGAAGCTTTCTTT
TRBD1,TRBJ2-1,TRBV7-9,-,CASREEGQAHLNEQFF,TGTGCCAGCAGGGAAGAAGGACAGGCCCACCTCAATGAGCAGTTCTTC
TRBD1,TRBJ1-2,TRBV4-1,-,CASSQGSTGVANGYTF,TGCGCCAGCAGCCAAGGTTCGACAGGGGTAGCGAATGGCTACACCTTC
-,TRBJ1-5,TRBV18,-,CASSPQGGNQPQHF,TGTGCCAGCTCACCGCAGGGAGGAAATCAGCCCCAGCATTTT
-,TRBJ1-3,TRBV13,few,CASSFRGAGNTIYF,TGTGCCAGCAGCTTTCGCGGTGCTGGAAACACCATATATTTT
-,TRBJ2-3,TRBV13,-,CASSSGTPTDTQYF,TGTGCCAGCAGCTCGGGGACTCCTACAGATACGCAGTATTTT
-,TRBJ1-2,TRBV6-5,-,CATGAGKNGYTF,TGTGCCACAGGGGCAGGGAAGAATGGCTACACCTTC
-,TRBJ1-1,TRBV7-3,-,CASSRQGVTEAFF,TGTGCCAGCAGCCGGCAGGGTGTTACTGAAGCTTTCTTT